A single sample is the source of the 10 T cell receptor beta chains below, sequenced in a study of vaccination and CD4 T cells after COVID-19. Sequencing of DNA taken from cultured CD4+ T cells relied on the Oncomine TCR Beta short-read assay. MiXCR, applied by TCRdb to the PCR reads, yields one record per CDR3 protein. The sample consists of approximately 20,000 distinct CDR3 sequences, under 80% of them appearing once. As to treatment: roughly 10-day PBMC culture with coronavirus spike peptide pools or control peptides (ViraFEST assay). What these receptors recognize is not known. The sample consisted of CD4+ T cells from blood, cultured in vitro, taken before SARS-CoV-2 vaccination. The receptor set was obtained from a human donor who received a COVID-19 vaccine.

The V and J genes are TRBV10-3 and TRBJ1-4, with D possibly being TRBD1 (6 bases). Trimming pared 3 bases from V and 2 bases from J, leaving 10 bases between. Germline values: CDR1 ENHRY, CDR2 SYGVKD. The CDR3 contains 15 residues. The CDR3: CAISERRGTNEKLFF. The CDR3 DNA sequence: TGTGCCATCAGTGAACGAAGGGGGACTAATGAAAAACTGTTTTTT.

The chain recombines TRBV2 with TRBJ2-1; 7 bases fit TRBD1. Germline-derived CDR1 and CDR2 are SNHLY and FYNNEI. Trimming removed 1 base from V and 0 bases from J; junction bases left unmatched: 0. The CDR3 runs to 15 residues. The CDR3 DNA reads TGTGCCAGCAGTGAAGGACAGGGCTCCTACAATGAGCAGTTCTTC. Amino acids: CASSEGQGSYNEQFF.

This clonotype was counted a few times. This chain links TRBV6-1 with TRBJ1-5; TRBD1 agrees at 10 bases. This CDR3 is 17 amino acids long. In germline, CDR1 is MNHNS, CDR2 SASEGT. J gave up 2 bases and V 6 bases, and 10 bases lay outside the gene matches. CDR3 sequence: CASSPRDRGRGNQPQHF. DNA for the CDR3: TGTGCCAGCAGCCCTCGGGACAGGGGAAGGGGCAATCAGCCCCAGCATTTT.

The chain is built from TRBV29-1 and TRBJ2-2, with 8 bases lining up with TRBD1. Per the germline V gene, CDR1 is SQVTM and CDR2 is ANQGSEA. CDR3 length equals 15 residues. J gave up 1 base and V 6 bases, and 7 bases lay outside the gene matches. The CDR3, as DNA: TGCAGCGTGGGCCGAGGGACAGGGAACACCGGGGAGCTGTTTTTT. Protein sequence: CSVGRGTGNTGELFF.

The chain links TRBV11-3 to TRBJ2-4; 8 bases are shared with TRBD2. The CDR3 contains 17 residues. V gave up 0 bases and J gave up 9 bases; unmatched junction bases: 13. CDR1 and CDR2 from the germline V gene are SGHNT and YENEEA. The CDR3 nucleotides are TGTGCCAGCAGCTTAGATTCGGGACTAGGGTACCCTAGCATTCAGTACTTC. This gives the protein CASSLDSGLGYPSIQYF.

The rearrangement links TRBV15 to TRBJ2-7; 7 bases are a match to TRBD1. After removal of 2 bases from V and 5 bases from J, the junction contained 6 bases not matched to a gene. The V gene's germline CDR1 is LNHNV and CDR2 YYDKDF (reference sequence). The CDR3 totals 14 residues. This CDR3 reads CATSRKTGNHEQYF. CDR3 sequence (DNA): TGTGCCACCAGCAGAAAGACAGGGAACCACGAGCAGTACTTC.

The chain couples TRBV6-5 to TRBJ2-5; possibly TRBD1 or TRBD2 for D (6 bases each). The CDR3 length is 15 residues. Germline CDR1 reads MNHEY; CDR2 reads SVGAGI. Trimming removed 4 bases at V and 6 bases at J, with 18 bases between. CDR3 nucleotides: TGTGCCAGCAGTTCAAGTCGCGAAGGGGGGAAGACCCAGTACTTC. This translates into CASSSSREGGKTQYF.

This clonotype was counted between two and nine times. The rearrangement joins TRBV20-1 to TRBJ1-2, with 10 bases aligning to TRBD1. CDR3 length: 14 residues. In germline, CDR1 is DFQATT, CDR2 SNEGSKA (reference sequence). The V gene end was trimmed by 3 bases and the J gene end by 8 bases; junction bases not matched to a gene: 9. Written as DNA, the CDR3 is TGCAGTGCTAGGGGGGACAGGGGATGGTGGGGCTACACCTTC. Its protein is CSARGDRGWWGYTF.

This clonotype has just a few counts. This chain uses TRBV19 with TRBJ1-1; D is ambiguous. CDR3 size: 13 residues. Trimming cost V 3 bases and J 0 bases, with 5 bases left between them. Germline lookup yields CDR1 LNHDA and CDR2 SQIVND (reference sequence). CDR3 in amino acids: CASSISLNTEAFF. The CDR3 DNA is TGTGCCAGTAGTATCTCACTGAACACTGAAGCTTTCTTT.

The chain couples TRBV6-1 to TRBJ1-5; D not certain. Trimming pared 5 bases from V and 5 bases from J, leaving 7 bases between. CDR3 length: 12 amino acids. CDR1 MNHNS and CDR2 SASEGT come from the germline V gene. The CDR3 nucleotides are TGTGCCAGCAGTCAACCATATCAGCCCCAGCATTTT. Residues: CASSQPYQPQHF.